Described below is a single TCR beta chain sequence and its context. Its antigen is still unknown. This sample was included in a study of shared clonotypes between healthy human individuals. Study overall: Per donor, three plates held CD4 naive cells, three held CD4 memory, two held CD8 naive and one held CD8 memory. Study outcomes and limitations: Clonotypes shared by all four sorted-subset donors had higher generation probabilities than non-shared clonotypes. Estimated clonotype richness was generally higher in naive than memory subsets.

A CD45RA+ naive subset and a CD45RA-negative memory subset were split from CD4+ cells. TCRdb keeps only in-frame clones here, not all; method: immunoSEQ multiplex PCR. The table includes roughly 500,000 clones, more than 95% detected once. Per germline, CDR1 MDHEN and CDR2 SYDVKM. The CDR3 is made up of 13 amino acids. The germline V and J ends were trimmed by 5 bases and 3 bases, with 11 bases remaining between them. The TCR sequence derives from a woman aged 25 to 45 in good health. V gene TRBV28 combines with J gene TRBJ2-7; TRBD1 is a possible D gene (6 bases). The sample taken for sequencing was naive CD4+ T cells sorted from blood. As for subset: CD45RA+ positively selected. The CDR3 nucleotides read TGTGCCAGCAGTGGGGGACATCTCTACGAGCAGTACTTC. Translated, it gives CASSGGHLYEQYF.